This record covers a single T cell receptor beta chain. V lost 10 bases, J lost 0 bases, and 17 bases lay in between. Germline assignment: CDR1 MNHEY and CDR2 SVGAGI. The CDR3 is made up of 15 amino acids. The sample comes from a study of blood T cell repertoires in COVID-19. Study context: Researchers got acute and convalescent COVID-19 samples from the United States, Italy and Spain. T cells, B-cell-depleted T cells, or PBMCs supplied cDNA or gDNA.

Original data processing: Amplified reference gene primers provided the basis for estimating nucleated cell counts. Method: immunoSEQ multiplex PCR; TCRdb's copy keeps in-frame clones and lacks some. The V and J calls and clone size are taken from that table; D and trimming were inferred from the DNA. The sample holds about 210,000 clones, just over 85% seen once. The sequencing input was peripheral blood. V and J are TRBV6-5 and TRBJ2-3; TRBD1 is a possible D gene (5 bases). This clonotype was obtained from a man aged 18 to 29 with active or convalescent COVID-19. The chain's CDR3 is CAILRAPGSTDTQYF. CDR3 nucleotide sequence: TGTGCCATCCTCAGGGCCCCTGGTAGCACAGATACGCAGTATTTT.